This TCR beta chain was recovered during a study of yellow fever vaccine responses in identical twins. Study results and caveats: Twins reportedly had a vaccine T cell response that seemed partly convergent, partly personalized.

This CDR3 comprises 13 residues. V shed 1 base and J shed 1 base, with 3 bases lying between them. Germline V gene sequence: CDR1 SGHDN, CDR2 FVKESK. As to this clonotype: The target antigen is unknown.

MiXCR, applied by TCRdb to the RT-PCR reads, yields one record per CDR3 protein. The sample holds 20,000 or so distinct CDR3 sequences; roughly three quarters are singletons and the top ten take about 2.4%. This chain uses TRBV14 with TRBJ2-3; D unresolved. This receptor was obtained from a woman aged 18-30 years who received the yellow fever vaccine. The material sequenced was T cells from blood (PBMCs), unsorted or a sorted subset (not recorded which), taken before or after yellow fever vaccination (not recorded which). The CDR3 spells CASSQGGTDTQYF. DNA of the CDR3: TGTGCCAGCAGCCAAGGTGGCACAGATACGCAGTATTTT.